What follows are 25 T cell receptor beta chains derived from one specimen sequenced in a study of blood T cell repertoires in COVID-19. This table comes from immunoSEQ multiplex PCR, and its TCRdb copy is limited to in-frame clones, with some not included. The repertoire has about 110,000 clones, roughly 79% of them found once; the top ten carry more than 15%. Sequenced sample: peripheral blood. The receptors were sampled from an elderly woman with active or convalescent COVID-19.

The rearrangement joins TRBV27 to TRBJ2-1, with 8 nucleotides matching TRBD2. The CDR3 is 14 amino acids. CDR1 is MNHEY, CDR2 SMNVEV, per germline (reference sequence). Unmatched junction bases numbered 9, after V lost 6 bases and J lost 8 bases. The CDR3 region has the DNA TGTGCCAGCAGCCCGGGACTAGGGTACGATGAGCAGTTCTTC. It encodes CASSPGLGYDEQFF.

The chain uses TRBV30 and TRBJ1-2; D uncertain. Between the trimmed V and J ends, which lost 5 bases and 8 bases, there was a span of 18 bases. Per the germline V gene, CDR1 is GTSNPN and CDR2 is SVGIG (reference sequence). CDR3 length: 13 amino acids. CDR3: CAWSLLWAGGYTF. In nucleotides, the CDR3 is TGTGCCTGGTCCCTTCTCTGGGCGGGCGGCTACACCTTC.

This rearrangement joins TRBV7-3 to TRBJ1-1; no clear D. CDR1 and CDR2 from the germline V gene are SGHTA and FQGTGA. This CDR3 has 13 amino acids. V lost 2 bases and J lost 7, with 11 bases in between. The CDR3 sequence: CASSLGSGYEAFF. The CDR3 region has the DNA TGTGCCAGCAGCTTAGGATCGGGATATGAAGCTTTCTTT.

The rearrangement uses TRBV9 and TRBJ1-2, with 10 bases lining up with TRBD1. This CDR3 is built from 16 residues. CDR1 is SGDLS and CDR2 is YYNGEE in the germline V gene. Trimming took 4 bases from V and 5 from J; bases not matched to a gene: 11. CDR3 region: CASSSTWGDRGYGYTF. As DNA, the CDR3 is TGTGCCAGCAGCTCGACGTGGGGGGACAGGGGTTATGGCTACACCTTC.

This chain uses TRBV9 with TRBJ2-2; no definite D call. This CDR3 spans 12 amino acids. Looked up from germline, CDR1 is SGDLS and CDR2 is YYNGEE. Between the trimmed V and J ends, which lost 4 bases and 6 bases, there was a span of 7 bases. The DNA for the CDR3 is TGTGCCAGCAGCCCCCCCGCCGGGGAGCTGTTTTTT. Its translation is CASSPPAGELFF.

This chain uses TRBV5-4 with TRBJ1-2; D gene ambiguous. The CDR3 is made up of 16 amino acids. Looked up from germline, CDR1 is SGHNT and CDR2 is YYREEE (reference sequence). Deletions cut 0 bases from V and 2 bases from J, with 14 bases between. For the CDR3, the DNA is TGTGCCAGCAGCTTGGGCCCCACGGCAGCGAACTATGGCTACACCTTC. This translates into CASSLGPTAANYGYTF.

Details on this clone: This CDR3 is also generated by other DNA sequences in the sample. CDR3 sequence reads: CSASSGDNEQFF. The CDR3 DNA reads TGCAGTGCTAGTTCCGGGGATAATGAGCAGTTCTTC. The chain couples TRBV20-1 to TRBJ2-1, with a possible D match to TRBD2 (5 bases). Germline lookup yields CDR1 DFQATT and CDR2 SNEGSKA (reference sequence). CDR3 size: 12 residues. The germline V and J ends were trimmed by 3 bases and 7 bases, with 10 bases remaining between them.

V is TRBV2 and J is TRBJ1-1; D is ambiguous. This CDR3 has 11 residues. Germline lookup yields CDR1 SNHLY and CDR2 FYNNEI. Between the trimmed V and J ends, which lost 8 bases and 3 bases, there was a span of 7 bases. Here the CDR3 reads CASGGYTEAFF. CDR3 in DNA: TGTGCCAGCGGAGGGTACACTGAAGCTTTCTTT.

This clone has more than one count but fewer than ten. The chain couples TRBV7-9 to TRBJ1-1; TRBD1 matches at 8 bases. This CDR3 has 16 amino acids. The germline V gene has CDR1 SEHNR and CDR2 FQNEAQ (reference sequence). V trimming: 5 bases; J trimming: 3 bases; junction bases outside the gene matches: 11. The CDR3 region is CASSPMGAGGYTEAFF. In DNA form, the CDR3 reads TGTGCCAGCAGCCCCATGGGGGCAGGGGGCTACACTGAAGCTTTCTTT. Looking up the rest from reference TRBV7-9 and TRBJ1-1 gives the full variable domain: DTGVSQNPRHKITKRGQNVTFRCDPISEHNRLYWYRQTLGQGPEFLTYFQNEAQLEKSRLLSDRFSAERPKGSFSTLEIQRTEQGDSAMYLCASSPMGAGGYTEAFFGQGTRLTVV.

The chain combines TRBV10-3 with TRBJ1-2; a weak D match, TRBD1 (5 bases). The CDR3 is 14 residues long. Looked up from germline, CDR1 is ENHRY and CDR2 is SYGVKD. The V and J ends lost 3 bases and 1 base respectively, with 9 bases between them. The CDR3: CAISEEGLNYGYTF. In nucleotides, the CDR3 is TGTGCCATCAGTGAAGAGGGACTTAACTATGGCTACACCTTC.

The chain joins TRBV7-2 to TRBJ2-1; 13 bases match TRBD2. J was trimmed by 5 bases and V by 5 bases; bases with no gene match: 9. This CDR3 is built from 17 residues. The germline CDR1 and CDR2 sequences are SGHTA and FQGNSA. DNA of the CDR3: TGTGCCAGCAGCAGACAGTCCGGGACTAGCGGGAACAATGAGCAGTTCTTC. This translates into CASSRQSGTSGNNEQFF.

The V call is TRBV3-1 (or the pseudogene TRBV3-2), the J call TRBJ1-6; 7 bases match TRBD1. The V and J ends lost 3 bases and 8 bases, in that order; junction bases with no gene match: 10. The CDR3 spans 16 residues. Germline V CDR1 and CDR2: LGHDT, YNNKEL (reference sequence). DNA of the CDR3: TGTGCCAGCAGCCAGAAGGGACAGTTCCCGGATTCACCCCTCCACTTT. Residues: CASSQKGQFPDSPLHF.

The CDR3 loop reads CATSTPRGRGDTEAFF. The CDR3 nucleotides are TGTGCCACCAGCACGCCTAGGGGCAGGGGGGACACTGAAGCTTTCTTT. This rearrangement joins TRBV15 to TRBJ1-1; 7 nucleotides match TRBD1. The V gene's germline CDR1 is LNHNV and CDR2 YYDKDF (reference sequence). Unmatched junction bases numbered 11, after V lost 4 bases and J lost 3 bases. CDR3 length: 16 amino acids.

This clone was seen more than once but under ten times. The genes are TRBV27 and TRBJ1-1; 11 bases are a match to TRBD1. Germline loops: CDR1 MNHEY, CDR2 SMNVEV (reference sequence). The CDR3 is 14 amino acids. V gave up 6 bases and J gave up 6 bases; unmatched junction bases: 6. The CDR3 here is CASSTGTGGPEAFF. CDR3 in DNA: TGTGCCAGCAGCACCGGGACAGGGGGACCTGAAGCTTTCTTT.

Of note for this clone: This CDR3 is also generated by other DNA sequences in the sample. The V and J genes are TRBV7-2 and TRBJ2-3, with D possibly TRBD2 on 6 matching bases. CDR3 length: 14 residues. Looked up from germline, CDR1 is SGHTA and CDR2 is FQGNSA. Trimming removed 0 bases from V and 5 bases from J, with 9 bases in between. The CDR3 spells CASSLAGGIDTQYF. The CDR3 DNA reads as TGTGCCAGCAGCTTAGCGGGAGGAATAGATACGCAGTATTTT. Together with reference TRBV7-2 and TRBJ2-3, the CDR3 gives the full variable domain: GAGVSQSPSNKVTEKGKDVELRCDPISGHTALYWYRQSLGQGLEFLIYFQGNSAPDKSGLPSDRFSAERTGGSVSTLTIQRTQQEDSAVYLCASSLAGGIDTQYFGPGTRLTVL.

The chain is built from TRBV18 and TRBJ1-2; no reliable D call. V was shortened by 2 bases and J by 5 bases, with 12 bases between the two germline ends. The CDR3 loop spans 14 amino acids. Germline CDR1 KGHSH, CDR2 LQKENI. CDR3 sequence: CASSPLSTEYGYTF. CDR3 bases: TGTGCCAGCTCACCATTATCCACAGAATATGGCTACACCTTC.

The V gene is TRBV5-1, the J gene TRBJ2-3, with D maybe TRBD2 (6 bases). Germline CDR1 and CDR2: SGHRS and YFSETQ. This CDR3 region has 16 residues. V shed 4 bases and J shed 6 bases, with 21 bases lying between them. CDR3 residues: CASSVLPAGSSDTQYF. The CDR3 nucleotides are TGCGCCAGCAGCGTCCTGCCTGCGGGAAGTTCGGATACGCAGTATTTT.

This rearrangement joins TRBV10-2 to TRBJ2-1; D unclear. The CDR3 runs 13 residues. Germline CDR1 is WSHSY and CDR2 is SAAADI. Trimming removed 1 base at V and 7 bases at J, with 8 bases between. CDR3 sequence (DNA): TGCGCCAGCAGTGAGTTTGGCCGTAATGAGCAGTTCTTC. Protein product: CASSEFGRNEQFF.

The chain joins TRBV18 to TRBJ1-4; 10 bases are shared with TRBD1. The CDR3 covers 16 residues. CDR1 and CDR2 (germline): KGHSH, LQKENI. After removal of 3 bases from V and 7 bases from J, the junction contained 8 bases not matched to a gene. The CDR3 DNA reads TGTGCCAGCTCACCGCAGACAGGGGGCCCTGGTGAAAAACTGTTTTTT. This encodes CASSPQTGGPGEKLFF.

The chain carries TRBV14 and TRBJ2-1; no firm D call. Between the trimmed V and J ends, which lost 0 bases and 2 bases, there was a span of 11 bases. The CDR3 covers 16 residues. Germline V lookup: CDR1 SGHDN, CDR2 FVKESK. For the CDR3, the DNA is TGTGCCAGCAGCCAAGATAGACTCATAGCCTACAATGAGCAGTTCTTC. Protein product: CASSQDRLIAYNEQFF.

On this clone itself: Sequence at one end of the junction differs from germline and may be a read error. The chain's CDR3 is CASSQGRFQARF. DNA of the CDR3: TGTGCCAGCAGCCAAGGAAGGTTTCAGGCGCGATTT. The chain has TRBV3-1 (or the pseudogene TRBV3-2) and TRBJ1-1, with D uncertain. Looked up from germline, CDR1 is LGHDT and CDR2 is YNNKEL (reference sequence). The CDR3 covers 12 residues.

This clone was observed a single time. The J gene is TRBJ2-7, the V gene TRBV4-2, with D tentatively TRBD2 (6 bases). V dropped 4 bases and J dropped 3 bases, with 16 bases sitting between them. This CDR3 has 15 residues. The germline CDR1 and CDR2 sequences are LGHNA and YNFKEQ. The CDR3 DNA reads TGTGCCAGCAGCCGCACAAGGGTAGCGGTCTACGAGCAGTACTTC. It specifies CASSRTRVAVYEQYF.

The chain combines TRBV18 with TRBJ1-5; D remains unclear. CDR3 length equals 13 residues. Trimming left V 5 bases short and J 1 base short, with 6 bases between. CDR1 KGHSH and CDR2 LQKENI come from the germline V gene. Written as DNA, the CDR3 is TGTGCCAGCTCAGAACAGAGCAATCAGCCCCAGCATTTT. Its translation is CASSEQSNQPQHF. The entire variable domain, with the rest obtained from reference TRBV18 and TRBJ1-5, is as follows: NAGVMQNPRHLVRRRGQEARLRCSPMKGHSHVYWYRQLPEEGLKFMVYLQKENIIDESGMPKERFSAEFPKEGPSILRIQQVVRGDSAAYFCASSEQSNQPQHFGDGTRLSIL.

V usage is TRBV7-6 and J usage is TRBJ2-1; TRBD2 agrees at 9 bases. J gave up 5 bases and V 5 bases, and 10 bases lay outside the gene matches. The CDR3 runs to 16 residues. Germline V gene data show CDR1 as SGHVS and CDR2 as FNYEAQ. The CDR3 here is CASSPAGTSRNNEQFF. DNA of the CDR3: TGTGCCAGCAGCCCCGCCGGGACTAGCAGAAACAATGAGCAGTTCTTC. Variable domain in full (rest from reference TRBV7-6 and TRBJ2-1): GAGVSQSPRYKVTKRGQDVALRCDPISGHVSLYWYRQALGQGPEFLTYFNYEAQQDKSGLPNDRFSAERPEGSISTLTIQRTEQRDSAMYRCASSPAGTSRNNEQFFGPGTRLTVL.

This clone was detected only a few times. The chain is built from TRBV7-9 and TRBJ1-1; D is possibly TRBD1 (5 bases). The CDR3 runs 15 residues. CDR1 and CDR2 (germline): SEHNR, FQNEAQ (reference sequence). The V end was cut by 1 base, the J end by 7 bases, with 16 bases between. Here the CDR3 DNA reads TGTGCCAGCAGCTTAGGCTTCCCAGGGAAGCATGAAGCTTTCTTT. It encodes CASSLGFPGKHEAFF.